The rows below give T cell receptor beta chains drawn from one sample of a study of shared clonotypes between healthy human individuals. The method was immunoSEQ multiplex PCR; TCRdb's version includes in-frame clones alone and lacks a portion of them. The data show roughly 810,000 clones, with 90% to 98% seen just once and 0.2% to 0.25% held by the top ten. The sample taken for sequencing was naive CD8+ T cells sorted from blood. These receptors all come from a man younger than 45 in good health. Each CDR3 is given with its conserved first and last residue. The D gene is left open where the match is weak. Size is omitted from some rows. Given values are once, few, many or a class for expanded clones.

D gene | clone size | J gene | V gene | CDR3 DNA | CDR3 protein
TRBD2 | . | TRBJ2-2 | TRBV2 | TGTGCCAGCAGTTTCCGGGAGCCGGGCGGGAGTCCCCCCGGGGAGCTGTTTTTT | CASSFREPGGSPPGELFF
. | . | TRBJ1-1 | TRBV19 | TGTGCCAGTTTTATCGGGACTGAAGCTTTCTTT | CASFIGTEAFF
. | . | TRBJ2-1 | TRBV14 | TGTGCCAGCAGCCATCCCATCGGGGTTAATCCAAATGAGCAGTTCTTC | CASSHPIGVNPNEQFF
TRBD1 | . | TRBJ2-7 | TRBV29-1 | TGCAGCGCGCTAGGACAGGGTGCCGAGCAGTACTTC | CSALGQGAEQYF
. | once | TRBJ2-1 | TRBV18 | TGTGCCAGCTCACCTACGTCCAATGAGCAGTTCTTC | CASSPTSNEQFF
. | . | TRBJ2-1 | TRBV27 | TGTGCCAGCAGTCCTCCGGAGAGCTCCTACAATGAGCAGTTCTTC | CASSPPESSYNEQFF
. | . | TRBJ2-7 | TRBV11-2 | TGTGCCAGCAGCTTAGGCGGGGACAGTTCCTACGAGCAGTACTTC | CASSLGGDSSYEQYF
. | once | TRBJ1-2 | TRBV4-1 | TGCGCCAGCAGCCAAGACCGCTTCGTCTGGTTCAGGAATCCGAGGAATGGCTACACCTTC | CASSQDRFVWFRNPRNGYTF
. | . | TRBJ2-2 | TRBV19 | TGTGCCAGCAACCGAAACACCGGGGAGCTGTTTTTT | CASNRNTGELFF
. | . | TRBJ2-1 | TRBV7-9 | TGTGCCAGCAGCTTATGGCAGGGACGAGGTGAGCAGTTCTTC | CASSLWQGRGEQFF
. | . | TRBJ2-1 | TRBV10-2 | TGCGCCAGCCAGGGATCTATCAAGCGGGATGAGCAGTTCTTC | CASQGSIKRDEQFF
TRBD2 | . | TRBJ2-1 | TRBV5-4 | TGTGCCAGCAGCTTGGCGCCGGCGGGAGGCTACAATGAGCAGTTCTTC | CASSLAPAGGYNEQFF
TRBD1 | . | TRBJ1-2 | TRBV4-1 | TGCGCCAGCAGCCAAGTTCGGGACAGGTCTAACTATGGCTACACCTTC | CASSQVRDRSNYGYTF
. | . | TRBJ1-2 | TRBV7-9 | TGTGCCAGCAGCTTAAGCCTTCCAGGGACTAACTATGGCTACACCTTC | CASSLSLPGTNYGYTF
. | once | TRBJ2-7 | TRBV7-5 | TGTGTCAGAAGCTTGGGGGCCCGGGGGTCCTACGAGCAGTACTTC | CVRSLGARGSYEQYF
. | . | TRBJ2-1 | TRBV4-1 | TGCGCCAGCAGCCAATATCACGGCATCTACAATGAGCAGTTCTTC | CASSQYHGIYNEQFF
. | . | TRBJ2-7 | TRBV28 | TGTGCCAGCAGTCGTAACTCCTACGAGCAGTACTTC | CASSRNSYEQYF
TRBD1 | . | TRBJ2-1 | TRBV11-2 | TGTGCCAGCAGCTTAACCCCCGGACAGGGGAGCTACAATGAGCAGTTCTTC | CASSLTPGQGSYNEQFF
TRBD1 | . | TRBJ2-7 | TRBV10-1 | TGCGCCAGCAGTGAGTCGAGGACAGGGGGGTACTACGAGCAGTACTTC | CASSESRTGGYYEQYF
. | . | TRBJ2-3 | TRBV5-6 | TGTGCCAGCAGCCTCTACACAGATACGCAGTATTTT | CASSLYTDTQYF
. | . | TRBJ1-4 | TRBV7-9 | TGTGCCAGCAGCTTGGACAGCACAACTAATGAAAAACTGTTTTTT | CASSLDSTTNEKLFF
. | . | TRBJ1-5 | TRBV27 | TGTGCCAGCAGTTTACAGGCAATCAATCAGCCCCAGCATTTT | CASSLQAINQPQHF
. | . | TRBJ2-2 | TRBV18 | TGTGCCAGCTCACAACCGGAGGCCAACACCGGGGAGCTGTTTTTT | CASSQPEANTGELFF
. | . | TRBJ2-7 | TRBV4-1 | TGCGCCAGCAGCCAAGAGCAGGGGGGCCGCCCGCTACGCGAGCAGTACTTC | CASSQEQGGRPLREQYF
TRBD2 | . | TRBJ2-3 | TRBV5-1 | TGCGCCAGCAGCAGGGGACTAGCGGGAGTACCAGATACGCAGTATTTT | CASSRGLAGVPDTQYF
TRBD2 | . | TRBJ2-2 | TRBV5-4 | TGTGCCAGCAGCTTGCCCCTGGCGGGGGTGAACACCGGGGAGCTGTTTTTT | CASSLPLAGVNTGELFF
. | . | TRBJ1-5 | TRBV2 | TGTGCCAGCACTTTGGGTTGGCGTCAGCCCCAGCATTTT | CASTLGWRQPQHF
. | . | TRBJ2-7 | TRBV19 | TGTGCCAGTAGTGCAACCTCTTGGAACGAGCAGTACTTC | CASSATSWNEQYF
. | . | TRBJ2-7 | TRBV29-1 | TGCAGCGTTGAATTGTCTGGGCAGTACTTC | CSVELSGQYF
. | . | TRBJ2-1 | TRBV4-3 | TGCGCCAGCAGCCAAGAACGGGTCGATGAGCAGTTCTTC | CASSQERVDEQFF
. | . | TRBJ2-7 | TRBV5-1 | TGCGCCAGCACTGGTAGCTCCTACGAGCAGTACTTC | CASTGSSYEQYF
. | . | TRBJ2-7 | TRBV7-6 | TGTGCCAGCAGCTTAGAATCGGGGAGCTCCTACGAGCAGTACTTC | CASSLESGSSYEQYF
. | . | TRBJ2-7 | TRBV4-3 | TGCGCCAGCAGCCAAAATATTCCGTCGGAGCAGTACTTC | CASSQNIPSEQYF
. | . | TRBJ2-3 | TRBV4-3 | TGCGCCAGCAGCCTTGGGACGGATCTTAGCACAGATACGCAGTATTTT | CASSLGTDLSTDTQYF
. | . | TRBJ2-1 | TRBV27 | TGTGCCAGCAGTTTATCTAGCGGCAATGAGCAGTTCTTC | CASSLSSGNEQFF
TRBD1 | . | TRBJ2-1 | TRBV29-1 | TGCAGCGTTGGGGGACAGGAGTACAATGAGCAGTTCTTC | CSVGGQEYNEQFF